The rows below give T cell receptor beta chains drawn from one sample of a study of cytomegalovirus exposure and HLA in healthy donors. Sequenced by immunoSEQ multiplex PCR; TCRdb stores in-frame clones only, minus some. Counted here are some 250,000 clones, less than 95% occurring once; the ten biggest clones make up roughly 3%. The sequenced material came from PBMCs. The receptor set was obtained from a woman aged 25 to 39 in good health and CMV-seronegative. The CDR3 runs from the conserved cysteine through the conserved F or W. D genes are given only for firm matches. Clone size appears in some rows only: once, few, many, or a class for an expanded clone.

j_gene: TRBJ2-5
abundance: once
v_gene: TRBV9
d_gene: NA
CDR3nt: TGTGCCAGCAGCTCCCCCCCGGGGGGCGCCCAAGAGACCCAGTACTTC
CDR3aa: CASSSPPGGAQETQYF

j_gene: TRBJ2-5
abundance: NA
v_gene: TRBV7-9
d_gene: TRBD2
CDR3nt: TGTGCCAGCAGCCGGGGGGGCCAGAAAGAGACCCAGTACTTC
CDR3aa: CASSRGGQKETQYF

j_gene: TRBJ2-7
abundance: NA
v_gene: TRBV19
d_gene: NA
CDR3nt: TGTGCCAGTAGTATCTTTACCGGACACGGCTCCTACGAGCAGTACTTC
CDR3aa: CASSIFTGHGSYEQYF

j_gene: TRBJ2-3
abundance: NA
v_gene: TRBV5-6
d_gene: NA
CDR3nt: TGTGCCAGCAGCTTAGGGCCCGGCACAGATACGCAGTATTTT
CDR3aa: CASSLGPGTDTQYF

j_gene: TRBJ2-1
abundance: NA
v_gene: TRBV29-1
d_gene: TRBD2
CDR3nt: TGCAGCGTTGAAGGGACTAGCGGGAGCAGCTCCTACAATGAGCAGTTCTTC
CDR3aa: CSVEGTSGSSSYNEQFF

j_gene: TRBJ1-2
abundance: NA
v_gene: TRBV6-6
d_gene: NA
CDR3nt: TGTGCCAGCAGTCCCGCCGCCTATGGCTACACCTTC
CDR3aa: CASSPAAYGYTF

j_gene: TRBJ2-3
abundance: NA
v_gene: TRBV30
d_gene: NA
CDR3nt: TGTGCCAACTCCCCCGTTGACACCATTGGCACAGATACGCAGTATTTT
CDR3aa: CANSPVDTIGTDTQYF

j_gene: TRBJ2-7
abundance: NA
v_gene: TRBV28
d_gene: TRBD2
CDR3nt: TGTGCCAGTAGTTTTGTAACTCACTTAACTAGCGGGAGGGACCTGGGGGAGCAGTACTTC
CDR3aa: CASSFVTHLTSGRDLGEQYF

j_gene: TRBJ1-1
abundance: NA
v_gene: TRBV29-1
d_gene: TRBD1
CDR3nt: TGCAGTGCCCAGGGGGCAGTGAACACTGAAGCTTTCTTT
CDR3aa: CSAQGAVNTEAFF

j_gene: TRBJ1-2
abundance: NA
v_gene: TRBV6-1
d_gene: NA
CDR3nt: TGTGCCAGCAGTGAAGCCATGTCAGCCTATGGCTACACCTTC
CDR3aa: CASSEAMSAYGYTF

j_gene: TRBJ2-7
abundance: NA
v_gene: TRBV30
d_gene: TRBD1
CDR3nt: TGTGCCTGGAGTGTATTCGGCAGGGGGTCCGAGCAGTACTTC
CDR3aa: CAWSVFGRGSEQYF

j_gene: TRBJ2-7
abundance: NA
v_gene: TRBV5-1
d_gene: NA
CDR3nt: TGCGCCAGCAGCTCGGTCAGGGAAAGGGCGATAGGGGAGCAGTACTTC
CDR3aa: CASSSVRERAIGEQYF

j_gene: TRBJ1-3
abundance: NA
v_gene: TRBV12-5
d_gene: TRBD1
CDR3nt: TGTGCTAGTGGTTTCACAGGGGCTGGAAACACCATATATTTT
CDR3aa: CASGFTGAGNTIYF

j_gene: TRBJ2-7
abundance: few
v_gene: TRBV6-5
d_gene: NA
CDR3nt: TGTGCCAGCAGTTCAGGAGGACCCTACGAGCAGTACTTC
CDR3aa: CASSSGGPYEQYF

j_gene: TRBJ2-7
abundance: NA
v_gene: TRBV5-1
d_gene: TRBD1
CDR3nt: TGCGCCAGCAGCCAAGGGGACAGGTCCTACGAGCAGTACTTC
CDR3aa: CASSQGDRSYEQYF

j_gene: TRBJ2-3
abundance: NA
v_gene: TRBV19
d_gene: TRBD2
CDR3nt: TGTGCCAGTGACTGGGGACTAAAGGAGATAGATACGCAGTATTTT
CDR3aa: CASDWGLKEIDTQYF

j_gene: TRBJ2-3
abundance: once
v_gene: TRBV28
d_gene: NA
CDR3nt: TGTGCCAGCAGTTCTGGACAGCCCACAGATACGCAGTATTTT
CDR3aa: CASSSGQPTDTQYF

j_gene: TRBJ2-1
abundance: NA
v_gene: TRBV27
d_gene: TRBD2
CDR3nt: TGTGCCAGCAGTTCGCGGACTAGCGGGAGGATCAGGACCTACAATGAGCAGTTCTTC
CDR3aa: CASSSRTSGRIRTYNEQFF

j_gene: TRBJ2-1
abundance: NA
v_gene: TRBV15
d_gene: TRBD2
CDR3nt: TGTGCCACCAGCAGATCCCCGGGACTAGCGGGAGGCACGAATGAGCAGTTCTTC
CDR3aa: CATSRSPGLAGGTNEQFF

j_gene: TRBJ2-7
abundance: NA
v_gene: TRBV27
d_gene: NA
CDR3nt: TGTGCCAGCAGTTCACGAATCAGCTCCTACGAGCAGTACTTC
CDR3aa: CASSSRISSYEQYF

j_gene: TRBJ2-2
abundance: NA
v_gene: TRBV4-3
d_gene: TRBD2
CDR3nt: TGCGCCAGCAGCCCGGGACTAGAAGGCCCCGGGGAGCTGTTTTTT
CDR3aa: CASSPGLEGPGELFF

j_gene: TRBJ2-2
abundance: NA
v_gene: TRBV28
d_gene: TRBD1
CDR3nt: TGTGCCAGCAGAAAAGGGACAGGGGACACCGGGGAGCTGTTTTTT
CDR3aa: CASRKGTGDTGELFF

j_gene: TRBJ1-2
abundance: NA
v_gene: TRBV7-2
d_gene: NA
CDR3nt: TGTGCCAGCAGCACTTTCCGGGGATCCTCCTATGGCTACACCTTC
CDR3aa: CASSTFRGSSYGYTF